This record covers a single TCR beta chain. Vbeta (60) and Jbeta (13) primers were used in the PCR. TCRdb's table, derived via immunoSEQ multiplex PCR, lists solely in-frame clones and lacks some. The table lists 250,000 to 350,000 clones, 70% to 90% of them singletons, with approximately 2.4% in the top ten. The sample originates from a study of cytomegalovirus exposure and HLA in healthy donors. The sequence derives from a woman in her late teens or twenties in good health and CMV-seronegative. The sample taken for sequencing was PBMCs.

CDR3 sequence (DNA): TGTGCCAGCAGTACGGGACAGAGAAATTCACCCCTCCACTTT. As protein: CASSTGQRNSPLHF. The V gene is TRBV11-2, the J gene TRBJ1-6; 7 bases agree with TRBD1. The CDR3 has 14 residues. Looked up from germline, CDR1 is SGHAT and CDR2 is FQNNGV. V gave up 6 bases and J gave up 7 bases; unmatched junction bases: 6.